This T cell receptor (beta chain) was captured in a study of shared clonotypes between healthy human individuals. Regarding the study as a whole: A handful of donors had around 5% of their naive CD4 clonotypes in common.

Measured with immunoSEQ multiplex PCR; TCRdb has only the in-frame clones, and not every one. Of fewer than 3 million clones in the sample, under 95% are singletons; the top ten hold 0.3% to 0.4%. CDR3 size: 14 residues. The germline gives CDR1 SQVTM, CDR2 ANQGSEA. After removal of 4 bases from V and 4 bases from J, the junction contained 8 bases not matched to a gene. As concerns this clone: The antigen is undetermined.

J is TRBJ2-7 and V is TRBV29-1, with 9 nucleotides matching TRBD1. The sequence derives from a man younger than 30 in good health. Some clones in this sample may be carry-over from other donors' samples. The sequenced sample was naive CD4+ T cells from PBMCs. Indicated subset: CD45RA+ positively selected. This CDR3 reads CSVGVDRGRYEQYF. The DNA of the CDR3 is TGCAGCGTTGGTGTGGACAGGGGTAGGTACGAGCAGTACTTC.